The T cell receptor beta chain described here comes from a study of spatial heterogeneity in lung cancer. Study background: Sequencing was performed on follow-up PBMC samples when available, collected at a median of around two years after resection. Detection of beta-chain sequences consistently exceeded that of alpha-chain sequences.

Specified time point: blood at routine non-recurrence follow-up after resection. CDR3 size: 15 residues. V was cut by 0 bases and J by 4 bases, with 8 bases left in between. Germline CDR1 is SGHDT and CDR2 is YYEEEE. A unique molecular identifier was carried by every single TCR cDNA molecule. TCRdb reanalysed the 5' RACE reads using MiXCR and keeps one entry per CDR3 protein. The table lists 55,000 to 75,000 distinct CDR3 sequences, less than 9.5% of them singletons, with under 2.5% in the top ten. This material consisted of PBMCs, taken at follow-up. The V and J genes are TRBV5-6 and TRBJ2-6; D gene unclear. This clonotype was obtained from a female donor with early-stage non-small cell lung cancer. CDR3 region: CASSLAGLGANVLTF. CDR3 nucleotide sequence: TGTGCCAGCAGCTTGGCCGGGCTCGGGGCCAACGTCCTGACTTTC.